In its sample, the clone carrying this TCR beta chain was seen a few times. The record originates from a study of cytomegalovirus exposure and HLA in healthy donors. The V gene lost 3 bases and the J gene lost 2 bases, with 8 bases spanning the gap. This CDR3 has 14 amino acids. Germline values: CDR1 SGDLS, CDR2 YYNGEE. PCR was performed using 60 Vbeta and 13 Jbeta primers. The table came from immunoSEQ multiplex PCR; TCRdb's copy has only in-frame clones and leaves some out. The sample lists 160,000 or so clones, 75% to 80% occurring once. The TCR was taken from a middle-aged woman in good health and CMV-seronegative. The sample was PBMCs. The J gene is TRBJ2-2, the V gene TRBV9; D ambiguous. Here the CDR3 reads CASSARTNTGELFF. The CDR3 region has the DNA TGTGCCAGCAGCGCCCGCACTAACACCGGGGAGCTGTTTTTT.